This TCR beta chain was captured by sequencing in a study of beta chain features in type 1 diabetes. Sequenced material consisted of expressed TCRB transcripts (all of the isolated RNA was reverse transcribed). Libraries were prepared by immunoSEQ multiplex PCR; TCRdb keeps only in-frame clonotypes and omits some of them. This table has hundreds of thousands of clones, more than 12% appearing once. A word on this clone: Its cognate antigen is unknown.

Study-level points and caveats: HLA effects on TCRB rearrangement stayed unresolved here. Within each of all four CD4+ subsets, Type 1 diabetes patients had TCRB CDR3s that were moderately but significantly shorter.

The germline gives CDR1 SEHNR, CDR2 FQNEAQ (reference sequence). The CDR3 is 15 amino acids. Between the trimmed V and J ends, which lost 5 bases and 4 bases, there was a span of 17 bases. The chain links TRBV7-9 to TRBJ1-1; no reliable D call. The material sequenced was naive CD4+ T cells from blood. This receptor was taken from a young man with type 1 diabetes. The DNA of the CDR3 is TGTGCCAGCAGCCGAAACAACCGGGCTAGCACTGAAGCTTTCTTT. Encoded protein: CASSRNNRASTEAFF.